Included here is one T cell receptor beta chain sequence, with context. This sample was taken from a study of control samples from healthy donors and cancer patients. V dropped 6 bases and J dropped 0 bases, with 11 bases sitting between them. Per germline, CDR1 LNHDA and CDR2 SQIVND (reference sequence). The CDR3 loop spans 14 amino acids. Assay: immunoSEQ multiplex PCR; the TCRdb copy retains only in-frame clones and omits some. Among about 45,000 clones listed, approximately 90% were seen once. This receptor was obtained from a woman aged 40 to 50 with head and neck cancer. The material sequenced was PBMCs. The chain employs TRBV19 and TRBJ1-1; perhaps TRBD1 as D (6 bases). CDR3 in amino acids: CASSWTDLNTEAFF. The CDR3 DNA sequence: TGTGCCAGTAGCTGGACAGACTTGAACACTGAAGCTTTCTTT.